This entry concerns a single T cell receptor (beta chain). Its antigen is not identified. These data are taken from a study of cytomegalovirus exposure and HLA in healthy donors. The PCR contained 60 Vbeta and 13 Jbeta primers. Original processing methods: Per a later analysis, the number of unique TCR beta chains was approximately 73 million, of which about 11 million were shared. The table came from immunoSEQ multiplex PCR; TCRdb's copy has only in-frame clones and leaves some out. V, J and clone size are taken as reported in that table, and D and trimming were inferred from the DNA itself. The sample has over 100,000 clones, 75% to 80% seen once. This CDR3 contains 14 residues. CDR1 is MNHNY and CDR2 is SVGAGI in the germline V gene (reference sequence). Trimming took 6 bases from V and 4 from J, leaving 16 bases between them. General study results and limits: Several of the most significant clusters appeared linked to common viral pathogens, based on a later analysis.

Healthy bone marrow donors made up the cohort. The receptor's source is a woman aged 25 to 45 in good health and CMV-seropositive. J is TRBJ2-7 and V is TRBV6-6; D perhaps matches TRBD2 (5 bases). Sequencing was carried out using PBMCs. The CDR3 spells CASSLDPWRYEQYF. CDR3 in DNA: TGTGCCAGCAGCTTGGACCCTTGGAGGTACGAGCAGTACTTC.